The sequence of this T cell receptor (beta chain) was determined in a study of blood T cells in healthy people across ages. Primers used in a second PCR of roughly 7 to 12 cycles were a sample-barcoded 5' primer and a J-beta primer mix. TCRdb ran MiXCR on the 5' RACE reads and lists one entry per CDR3 protein. The table lists roughly 730,000 distinct CDR3 sequences, more than 50% of them singletons, with approximately 24% in the top ten. V dropped 6 bases and J dropped 4 bases, with 3 bases sitting between them. CDR3 size: 10 residues. In germline, CDR1 is SQVTM, CDR2 ANQGSEA. Study-level findings and limits: For the donors, CMV status was unknown and possibly confounded expanded clonotype changes. Versus aged donors, long-lived donors had higher diversity and more naive CD4+ cells.

Ten or more counts support this clonotype. Its antigen is undetermined. The rearrangement links TRBV29-1 to TRBJ2-2; no definite D call. Sequencing input: blood. The clonotype was recovered from a man in his forties or fifties in good health. In nucleotides, the CDR3 is TGCAGCGTGGGCACCGGGGAGCTGTTTTTT. It encodes CSVGTGELFF.